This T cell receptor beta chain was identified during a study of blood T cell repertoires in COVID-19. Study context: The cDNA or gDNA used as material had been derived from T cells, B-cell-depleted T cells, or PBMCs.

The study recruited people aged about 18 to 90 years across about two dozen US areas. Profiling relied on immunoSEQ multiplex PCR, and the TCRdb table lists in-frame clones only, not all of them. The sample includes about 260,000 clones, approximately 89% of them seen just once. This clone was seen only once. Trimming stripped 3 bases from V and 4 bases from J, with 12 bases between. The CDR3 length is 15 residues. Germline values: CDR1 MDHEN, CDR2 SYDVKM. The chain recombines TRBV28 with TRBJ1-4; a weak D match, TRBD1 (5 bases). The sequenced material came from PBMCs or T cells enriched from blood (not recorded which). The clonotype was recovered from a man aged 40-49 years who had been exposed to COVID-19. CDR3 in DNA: TGTGCCAGCAGTTTCTTGGGGCAGAATAATGAAAAACTGTTTTTT. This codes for CASSFLGQNNEKLFF.